This note documents a single TCR beta chain sequence. Its matching antigen is unknown. An end of the junction does not agree with germline; a read error may underlie this. Three rounds of nested PCR, following a modified ARM-PCR protocol, produced the TCRbeta library. From the multiplex PCR reads, TCRdb called clonotypes with MiXCR, one entry per CDR3 protein. The sample contains 80,000 to 130,000 distinct CDR3 sequences, approximately 65% of which appear only once. This record comes from a study of tumor and adjacent non-tumor tissue in lung cancer. Study as a whole: On average, productive TCRbeta reads reached roughly 4.2 million per sample. Study-level points and caveats: Significantly higher TCR diversity was found in tumor than normal lung.

The template was RNA from unsorted bulk tissue. The normal lung tissue was taken more than 3 cm from the tumor edge. Donors were chemotherapy-naive, newly diagnosed lung cancer surgical patients in China, August–November 2014. The receptor's source is a man aged 30 to 45 with non-small cell lung cancer. Sequenced input: distant non-tumor lung tissue.

The CDR3 region has the DNA TGTGCCAGCAGCTTGGTCGGCGCCGGGGAGTTGTTTTTT. Encoded protein: CASSLVGAGELFF. The chain has TRBV5-4 and TRBJ2-2; a possible D gene is TRBD2 (5 bases). Germline V gene data show CDR1 as SGHNT and CDR2 as YYREEE (reference sequence). CDR3 length equals 13 residues.